This is a list of T cell receptor beta chains from one sample in a study of OX40 agonist ivuxolimab in advanced cancers. The protocol was immunoSEQ multiplex PCR, while the TCRdb copy is restricted to in-frame clones and leaves out a portion. The sample records some 97,000 clones, around 93% being singletons. The sample consisted of CD4+ or CD8+ T cells sorted from blood, taken in a trial of the OX40 agonist ivuxolimab. Receptor source: an adult with an advanced solid tumor such as melanoma, head and neck, liver or kidney cancer. Both conserved end residues are part of each CDR3. The D gene is left open where the match is weak. The size field is filled for only some rows; it gives once, few, many or a size class.

J gene	clone size	V gene	D gene	CDR3 protein
TRBJ2-3	-	TRBV10-3	-	CAISDGSATTDTQYF
TRBJ2-1	-	TRBV4-1	-	CASRERVAYNEQFF
TRBJ1-1	-	TRBV11-2	-	CASSPRRAGVNTEAFF
TRBJ1-1	-	TRBV19	TRBD1	CASSFHRDRITTPTEAFF
TRBJ1-3	-	TRBV18	-	CASSAGSTGNTIYF
TRBJ2-1	-	TRBV28	TRBD2	CASSLGSREGQNEQFF
TRBJ1-2	-	TRBV5-1	-	CASSAEVNYGYTF
TRBJ1-6	-	TRBV28	-	CASSYKGGLGSPLHF
TRBJ2-7	once	TRBV6-1	-	CASSESGRLRQYF
TRBJ2-1	-	TRBV5-1	TRBD1	CASTIQGDLIYNEQFF
TRBJ2-2	-	TRBV10-3	-	CAISEPARSDNTGELFF
TRBJ2-2	-	TRBV5-4	TRBD2	CASSFSGIKTGELFF
TRBJ2-3	-	TRBV6-1	-	CASSEPSVVITDTQYF
TRBJ2-2	-	TRBV6-9	-	CASRPHAFYTGELFF
TRBJ2-3	-	TRBV2	-	CASSDFGKAQYF
TRBJ1-1	-	TRBV19	-	CASSIQGRGTEAFF
TRBJ1-4	-	TRBV28	-	CASTTTNEKLFF
TRBJ2-7	few	TRBV4-1	-	CASSLDSSYEQYF
TRBJ2-7	-	TRBV7-2	-	CASSAQVPYEQYF
TRBJ2-6	-	TRBV7-9	TRBD1	CASSLEGAVNVLTF
TRBJ2-7	-	TRBV11-3	-	CASSLEIGQEGSYEQYF
TRBJ2-5	-	TRBV5-1	TRBD1	CASSLGDSKETQYF
TRBJ2-5	-	TRBV29-1	-	CSVRTGTTGEQYF
TRBJ2-7	-	TRBV19	TRBD1	CASKGTGGYEQYF
TRBJ2-2	-	TRBV2	TRBD1	CATYGTGYTGELFF
TRBJ2-2	-	TRBV4-1	-	CASSRPGQNTGELFF
TRBJ2-6	few	TRBV9	-	CASSVAGANVLTF
TRBJ2-7	-	TRBV5-5	TRBD1	CASSKTGTGGNEQYF
TRBJ1-3	-	TRBV5-1	TRBD1	CASSPDRAGNTIYF
TRBJ2-2	-	TRBV29-1	-	CSATGGLNTGELFF
TRBJ1-5	-	TRBV18	-	CASSLGDGASGQPQHF
TRBJ1-1	once	TRBV2	-	CASSEAGLRTQVQAFF
TRBJ2-3	-	TRBV7-2	TRBD2	CASLLLAGGTDTQYF
TRBJ2-5	once	TRBV5-5	-	CASSPVGTREETQYF
TRBJ1-2	-	TRBV7-2	-	CASSLDDRAGYGYTF
TRBJ1-5	-	TRBV10-3	-	CAISEKAGPGQPQHF
TRBJ1-5	-	TRBV28	TRBD1	CASRSTGGRQPQHF
TRBJ1-3	once	TRBV11-2	-	CASRVTGGNTIYF
TRBJ2-7	-	TRBV5-1	TRBD2	CASSLELAGEGEQYF
TRBJ2-5	-	TRBV30	-	CAWTAFGETQYF
TRBJ2-6	once	TRBV4-2	-	CASSQRRGAGANVLTF
TRBJ2-1	-	TRBV15	TRBD2	CATSRDFGDYYNEQFF
TRBJ2-1	-	TRBV7-6	TRBD2	CASTKIAGGVDEQFF
TRBJ2-7	-	TRBV6-1	TRBD2	CASSLAEWYEQYF
TRBJ2-5	-	TRBV7-2	TRBD1	CASSNNRGQETQYF
TRBJ2-5	-	TRBV18	-	CASRGTARETQYF
TRBJ2-1	-	TRBV4-1	-	CASSFGRGYNEQFF
TRBJ2-1	-	TRBV2	TRBD2	CASNGGREVSDNEQFF
TRBJ2-1	-	TRBV18	TRBD2	CASSPTSGRAEQFF
TRBJ1-2	-	TRBV7-2	-	CASSLDPNYGYTF
TRBJ1-2	-	TRBV9	-	CASSVDQDGYGYTF
TRBJ1-2	-	TRBV18	-	CASSPIRGDGENYGYTF
TRBJ2-3	-	TRBV4-3	TRBD2	CASSPSGTSGTDTQYF